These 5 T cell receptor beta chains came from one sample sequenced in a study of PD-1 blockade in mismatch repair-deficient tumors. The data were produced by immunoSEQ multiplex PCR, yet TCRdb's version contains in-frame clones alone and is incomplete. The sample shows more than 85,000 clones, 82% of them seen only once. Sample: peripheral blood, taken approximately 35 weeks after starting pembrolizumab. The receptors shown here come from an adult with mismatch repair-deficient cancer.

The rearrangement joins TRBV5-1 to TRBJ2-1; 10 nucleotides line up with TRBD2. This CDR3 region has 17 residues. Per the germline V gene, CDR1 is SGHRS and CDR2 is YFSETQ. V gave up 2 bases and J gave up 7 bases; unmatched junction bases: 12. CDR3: CASSFLGAGGPNNEQFF. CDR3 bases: TGCGCCAGCAGCTTCCTAGGAGCGGGAGGGCCGAATAATGAGCAGTTCTTC.

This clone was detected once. CDR3 sequence reads: CASSSQHHSGNTIYF. The DNA for the CDR3 is TGTGCCAGCAGCAGCCAACACCACTCTGGAAACACCATATATTTT. The rearrangement joins TRBV11-2 to TRBJ1-3; D is uncertain. The V and J ends lost 5 bases and 0 bases respectively, with 11 bases between them. CDR1 is SGHAT, CDR2 FQNNGV, per germline. This CDR3 comprises 15 residues.

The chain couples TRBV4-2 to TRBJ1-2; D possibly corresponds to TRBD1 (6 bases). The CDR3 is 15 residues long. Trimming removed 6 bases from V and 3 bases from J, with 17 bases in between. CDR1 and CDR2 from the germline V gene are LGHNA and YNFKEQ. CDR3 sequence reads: CASSFGGGSHYGYTF. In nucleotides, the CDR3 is TGTGCCAGCAGTTTCGGAGGGGGGAGCCACTATGGCTACACCTTC.

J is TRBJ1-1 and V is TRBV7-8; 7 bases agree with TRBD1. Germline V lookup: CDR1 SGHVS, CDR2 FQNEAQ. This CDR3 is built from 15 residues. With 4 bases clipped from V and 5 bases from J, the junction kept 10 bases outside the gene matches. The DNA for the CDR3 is TGTGCCAGCAGCTACCCACAGGGGTTACGGACTGAAGCTTTCTTT. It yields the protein CASSYPQGLRTEAFF. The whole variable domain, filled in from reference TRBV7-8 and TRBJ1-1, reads GAGVSQSPRYKVAKRGQDVALRCDPISGHVSLFWYQQALGQGPEFLTYFQNEAQLDKSGLPSDRFFAERPEGSVSTLKIQRTQQEDSAVYLCASSYPQGLRTEAFFGQGTRLTVV.

This CDR3 is CASSIDERVANYGYTF. The CDR3, as DNA: TGTGCCAGTAGTATAGATGAAAGGGTTGCCAACTATGGCTACACCTTC. The J gene is TRBJ1-2, the V gene TRBV19; D is unresolved. V was clipped by 0 bases and J by 2 bases, with 13 bases between them. Germline values: CDR1 LNHDA, CDR2 SQIVND (reference sequence). This CDR3 contains 16 residues.